The 27 T cell receptor beta chains reported below all come from one sample, sequenced in a study of T cell clonality in common variable immunodeficiency. Data came from immunoSEQ multiplex PCR; TCRdb stores just in-frame clones and leaves some out. Altogether about 32,000 clones were found in the sample, and no singletons occur. The material sequenced was peripheral blood mononuclear cells. These TCRs come from a person aged 18 to 69 in good health.

This clone was seen at least ten times. The DNA ends 3 residues before the CDR3 does, and the rest of the CDR3 is filled in from the germline J gene. The chain recombines TRBV20-1 with TRBJ1-5; D not certain. The CDR3 loop spans 13 amino acids. The V gene lost 2 bases and the J gene lost 4 bases, with 9 bases spanning the gap. Germline V gives CDR1 DFQATT, CDR2 SNEGSKA (reference sequence). This chain's CDR3 is CSARSGPNQPQHF. The covered CDR3 bases are TGCAGTGCTAGATCGGGTCCAAATCAGCCC.

This clone was observed at least ten times. The read falls 3 residues short of the CDR3 end, and the missing part is taken from the germline J gene. The chain is built from TRBV12-3 or TRBV12-4 and TRBJ2-7; 7 positions match TRBD2. CDR3 length equals 14 residues. J lost 2 bases, V lost 6 bases, and 7 bases had no gene match. The CDR3 bases that were read are TGTGCCAGCAGCTCTAGCGGACTCGCCTACGAG. It yields the protein CASSSSGLAYE. The full CDR3 sequence reads CASSSSGLAYEQYF.

This clone was seen many times. The read stops 3 residues short of the end of the CDR3; the missing end is completed from the germline J gene. The genes are TRBV30 and TRBJ2-7, with 13 bases identical to TRBD2. The CDR3 loop spans 13 amino acids. Losses at the gene ends were 4 bases for V and 5 bases for J; bases not matched to a gene: 2. CDR1 is GTSNPN, CDR2 SVGIG, per germline (reference sequence). CDR3 DNA, as far as it was read: TGTGCCTGGAAACTAGCGGGAGGGCACGAG. Amino acids: CAWKLAGGHE. The whole CDR3 region reads CAWKLAGGHEQYF.

In its sample, this clone was seen many times. Read data end 3 residues before the CDR3 end; the end is taken from the germline J gene. V usage is TRBV4-2 and J usage is TRBJ2-5, with 11 positions matching TRBD2. CDR3 length: 17 amino acids. Unmatched junction bases numbered 10, after V lost 2 bases and J lost 5 bases. Germline CDR1 reads LGHNA; CDR2 reads YNFKEQ. CDR3 DNA, as far as it was read: TGTGCCAGCAGCCAACGGGTAGCGGGAGGGCCGTGGGAGACC. Protein: CASSQRVAGGPWET. The entire CDR3 reads CASSQRVAGGPWETQYF.

By share, this clone ranks as medium-sized (0.01 to 0.1%). The covered CDR3 bases are TGCAGTGCTAGAATTGGTAGCGGAATCACAGATACG. Protein sequence: CSARIGSGITDT. The CDR3, in full, reads CSARIGSGITDTQYF. This chain connects TRBV20-1 to TRBJ2-3, with a weak D call TRBD2 (6 bases). The CDR3 end is not reached by the read, which stops 3 residues before it; the germline J gene fills it in. The CDR3 length is 15 residues. V shed 2 bases and J shed 2 bases, with 14 bases lying between them. The germline CDR1 and CDR2 sequences are DFQATT and SNEGSKA (reference sequence).

At least ten counts were recorded for this clone. The read falls 3 residues short of the CDR3 end, and the missing part is taken from the germline J gene. The rearrangement joins TRBV2 to TRBJ2-2, with TRBD2 identical over 8 bases. CDR3 length equals 16 residues. J gave up 1 base and V 2 bases, and 3 bases lay outside the gene matches. CDR1 is SNHLY and CDR2 is FYNNEI in the germline V gene. This CDR3 is CASSESGGMNTGELFF. The CDR3 bases that were read are TGTGCCAGCAGTGAATCGGGGGGGATGAACACCGGGGAG.

This clone was counted a few times. The read ends 3 residues shy of where the CDR3 ends; the end is completed using the germline J gene. This chain uses TRBV7-9 with TRBJ2-1; possibly TRBD2 for D (5 bases). This CDR3 spans 12 amino acids. The V end was cut by 5 bases, the J end by 6 bases, with 8 bases between. Germline CDR1 SEHNR, CDR2 FQNEAQ (reference sequence). The sequenced CDR3 bases are TGTGCCAGCAGCCTGCTAGCCAATGAG. It encodes CASSLLANE. The full CDR3 sequence reads CASSLLANEQFF.

This clone was detected only a few times. The CDR3 end falls 3 residues outside the read, so it is completed with the germline J gene. V is TRBV2 and J is TRBJ2-3; 7 nucleotides line up with TRBD1. The germline CDR1 and CDR2 sequences are SNHLY and FYNNEI. The CDR3 is made up of 14 amino acids. The CDR3 loop reads CASSLDRDNQPQYF. The covered CDR3 bases are TGTGCCAGCAGTCTAGACAGGGATAATCAGCCG.

In this sample, this clone turned up many times. The read terminates 3 residues ahead of where the CDR3 ends, so the germline J gene completes it. V is TRBV30 and J is TRBJ1-5; TRBD1 matches at 7 bases. This CDR3 is 13 amino acids long. The trim removed 2 bases at V and 2 bases at J, leaving 0 bases unmatched. The germline gives CDR1 GTSNPN, CDR2 SVGIG (reference sequence). CDR3 in amino acids: CAWSTGGNQPQHF. CDR3 bases read: TGTGCCTGGAGTACAGGGGGCAATCAGCCC. The full variable domain, in which reference TRBV30 and TRBJ1-5 provide the parts outside the CDR3, is SQTIHQWPATLVQPVGSPLSLECTVEGTSNPNLYWYRQAAGRGLQLLFYSVGIGQISSEVPQNLSASRPQDRQFILSSKKLLLSDSGFYLCAWSTGGNQPQHFGDGTRLSIL.

There are many counts of this clone. The read finishes 3 residues shy of the CDR3 end, and the germline J gene is used to complete it. This rearrangement joins TRBV19 to TRBJ1-5; possibly TRBD1 for D (6 bases). The V end was cut by 1 base, the J end by 5 bases, with 15 bases between. This CDR3 region has 16 residues. CDR1 is LNHDA, CDR2 SQIVND, per germline (reference sequence). The part of the CDR3 DNA that was read is TGTGCCAGTAGTATAGTGGGCGGGGGGGCTGATCAGCCC. Protein product: CASSIVGGGADQP. Given in full, the CDR3 is CASSIVGGGADQPQHF. Combining the CDR3 with reference TRBV19 and TRBJ1-5 gives the whole variable domain DGGITQSPKYLFRKEGQNVTLSCEQNLNHDAMYWYRQDPGQGLRLIYYSQIVNDFQKGDIAEGYSVSREKKESFPLTVTSAQKNPTAFYLCASSIVGGGADQPQHFGDGTRLSIL.

This clone has at least ten counts. The sequence runs out 3 residues before the end of the CDR3; the remainder is reconstructed from the germline J gene. The chain is built from TRBV19 and TRBJ2-6; the match to TRBD1 covers 10 bases. CDR1 is LNHDA and CDR2 is SQIVND in the germline V gene (reference sequence). The V and J ends lost 9 bases and 4 bases, in that order; junction bases with no gene match: 9. CDR3 length equals 16 residues. The CDR3 sequence: CASHGGTGDGANVLTF. The DNA read from the CDR3 is TGTGCCAGCCACGGCGGGACAGGGGACGGGGCCAACGTC.

This clone was seen ten or more times. The read falls 3 residues short of the CDR3 end, and the missing part is taken from the germline J gene. The chain uses TRBV20-1 and TRBJ2-5, with 15 positions matching TRBD2. Germline assignment: CDR1 DFQATT and CDR2 SNEGSKA (reference sequence). V was clipped by 6 bases and J by 4 bases; unmatched bases: 9. This CDR3 comprises 16 residues. The CDR3 loop is CSANPGTSGRRETQYF. The sequenced CDR3 bases are TGCAGTGCCAATCCCGGGACTAGCGGGAGGAGAGAGACC.

This clone was detected many times. The read ends 3 residues shy of where the CDR3 ends; the end is completed using the germline J gene. This sequence joins TRBV7-8 and TRBJ2-6; perhaps TRBD1 as D (6 bases). Germline V gene data show CDR1 as SGHVS and CDR2 as FQNEAQ. This CDR3 region has 16 residues. With 4 bases removed from V and 0 bases from J, the gap between germline ends came to 10 bases. The CDR3 bases that were read are TGTGCCAGCAGCTCCGGACAGCCCTCTGGGGCCAACGTC. Its protein is CASSSGQPSGANV. The full CDR3 sequence reads CASSSGQPSGANVLTF.

This clone came up many times. CDR3 amino acids: CASSTQIWHEQFF. The CDR3 DNA, read in part, is TGTGCCAGTAGTACTCAGATCTGGCATGAG. The chain has TRBV19 and TRBJ2-1; D not resolved. The read ends 3 residues early relative to the CDR3; the germline J gene fills the gap. The CDR3 is 13 residues long. V lost 4 bases, J lost 8 bases, and 12 bases lay in between. Germline-derived CDR1 and CDR2 are LNHDA and SQIVND (reference sequence).

There are many counts of this clone. The CDR3 goes on 3 residues after the read ends, and that part is filled in from the germline J gene. The chain links TRBV5-1 to TRBJ1-1; D may be TRBD1 (5 bases). From germline, CDR1 is SGHRS and CDR2 YFSETQ. Trimming removed 4 bases at V and 0 bases at J, with 10 bases between. The CDR3 contains 14 residues. CDR3 sequence: CASSLLTVNTEAFF. The DNA read from the CDR3 is TGCGCCAGCAGCCTCCTGACAGTGAACACTGAA. Full variable domain (missing parts from reference TRBV5-1 and TRBJ1-1): KAGVTQTPRYLIKTRGQQVTLSCSPISGHRSVSWYQQTPGQGLQFLFEYFSETQRNKGNFPGRFSGRQFSNSRSEMNVSTLELGDSALYLCASSLLTVNTEAFFGQGTRLTVV.

There are many counts of this clone. The read terminates 3 residues before the CDR3 end, so the remaining end is supplied by the germline J gene. This chain links TRBV10-1 with TRBJ1-5; D unresolved. The length of the CDR3 is 12 residues. Germline-derived CDR1 and CDR2 are WNHNN and SYGVQD (reference sequence). V lost 0 bases and J 7 bases, leaving 4 bases between the germline ends. The CDR3 is CASSESGQPQHF. CDR3 bases read: TGCGCCAGCAGTGAGTCCGGGCAGCCC.

This clone was seen ten or more times. The read ends 3 residues early relative to the CDR3; the germline J gene fills the gap. V usage is TRBV18 and J usage is TRBJ1-1, with 8 bases identical to TRBD1. The length of the CDR3 is 13 residues. Germline V gives CDR1 KGHSH, CDR2 LQKENI. V was pared by 2 bases and J by 7 bases, with 3 bases of the junction left unmatched. Incomplete CDR3 DNA: TGTGCCAGCTCACCAGGACAGGGTAATGAA. Translated, it gives CASSPGQGNE. The whole CDR3 reads CASSPGQGNEAFF.

At least ten counts were recorded for this clone. The CDR3 end lies 3 residues beyond the end of the read and is filled in from the germline J gene. The chain links TRBV7-9 to TRBJ1-2; 8 bases agree with TRBD1. The CDR3 has 14 amino acids. Looked up from germline, CDR1 is SEHNR and CDR2 is FQNEAQ (reference sequence). V shed 6 bases, J shed 3 bases, and the junction held 6 bases outside the gene matches. The CDR3: CASSPGQGDYGYTF. The DNA read from the CDR3 is TGTGCCAGCAGTCCCGGACAGGGCGACTATGGC. The full variable domain, in which reference TRBV7-9 and TRBJ1-2 provide the parts outside the CDR3, is DTGVSQNPRHKITKRGQNVTFRCDPISEHNRLYWYRQTLGQGPEFLTYFQNEAQLEKSRLLSDRFSAERPKGSFSTLEIQRTEQGDSAMYLCASSPGQGDYGYTFGSGTRLTVV.

This clone occurred many times. The read ends 3 residues before the CDR3 terminus; that terminus is restored from the germline J gene. Other nucleotide sequences in the sample specify the same CDR3. This chain links TRBV6-4 with TRBJ2-2; weak D call: TRBD2 (6 bases). This CDR3 contains 15 residues. The V gene's germline CDR1 is MRHNA and CDR2 SNTAGT. V dropped 0 bases and J dropped 4 bases, with 9 bases sitting between them. The CDR3 loop is CASSDSQGGTGELFF. CDR3 DNA (partial): TGTGCCAGCAGTGACTCCCAGGGAGGCACCGGGGAG.

Regarding this clone: The read gets to within 3 residues of the CDR3 end, and the germline J gene fills in the rest. The chain carries TRBV7-8 and TRBJ2-1; 10 nucleotides line up with TRBD2. CDR3 length equals 17 residues. CDR1 and CDR2 (germline): SGHVS, FQNEAQ. V was clipped by 5 bases and J by 0 bases; unmatched bases: 7. The covered CDR3 bases are TGTGCCAGCAGCCCCGGGGTAGCGGGAGGCTCCTACAATGAG. Its protein product is CASSPGVAGGSYNE. The CDR3 in full is CASSPGVAGGSYNEQFF.

This clone came up many times. The CDR3 is cut off 3 residues early in the read; its end comes from the germline J gene. The chain uses TRBV4-2 and TRBJ2-3, with D possibly matching TRBD2 (6 bases). V was clipped by 0 bases and J by 4 bases, with 14 bases between them. CDR3 size: 16 residues. Germline-derived CDR1 and CDR2 are LGHNA and YNFKEQ. CDR3 DNA, as far as it was read: TGTGCCAGCAGCCAAGATCCCGGGAGCGGTGCAGATACG. It is translated as CASSQDPGSGADT. The whole CDR3 region reads CASSQDPGSGADTQYF.

Ten or more counts support this clone. The observed sequence ends 3 residues before the CDR3 terminus, with the missing tail filled in from the germline J gene. The chain couples TRBV20-1 to TRBJ1-5; a weak D match, TRBD1 (6 bases). Looked up from germline, CDR1 is DFQATT and CDR2 is SNEGSKA (reference sequence). The CDR3 is made up of 14 amino acids. Trimming cost V 6 bases and J 5 bases, with 17 bases left between them. CDR3 bases read: TGCAGTGCAAAGTCGGCAGGGGTGGATCAGCCC. It is translated as CSAKSAGVDQP. The entire CDR3 is CSAKSAGVDQPQHF.

Worth noting for this clone: The CDR3 extends 3 residues past the end of the read, so its final part is completed from the germline J gene. J is TRBJ2-7 and V is TRBV11-2; 8 bases line up with TRBD1. CDR3 length equals 15 residues. Trimming removed 5 bases from V and 5 bases from J; junction bases left unmatched: 11. CDR1 is SGHAT, CDR2 FQNNGV, per germline. This CDR3 reads CASSPLTDREHEQYF. The sequenced CDR3 bases are TGTGCCAGCAGCCCCCTCACGGACAGGGAACACGAG.

In this sample, this clone turned up many times. Sequencing ends 3 residues short of the CDR3 end; the germline J gene provides the rest. V gene TRBV7-2 combines with J gene TRBJ1-2, with D perhaps matching TRBD1 (5 bases). Germline CDR1 reads SGHTA; CDR2 reads FQGNSA. The CDR3 loop spans 14 amino acids. The CDR3 spells CASSLGPLGEGYTF. The CDR3 bases that were read are TGTGCCAGCAGCTTAGGACCCTTAGGGGAAGGC.

There are a few counts of this clone. Read coverage stops 3 residues before the CDR3 terminus; the germline J gene supplies the remainder. The chain has TRBV5-1 and TRBJ2-3; 9 bases match TRBD2. The length of the CDR3 is 17 residues. CDR1 and CDR2 (germline): SGHRS, YFSETQ. Trimming took 3 bases from V and 3 from J; bases not matched to a gene: 11. The sequenced part of the CDR3 DNA is TGCGCCAGCAGCTGGACTAGCGAGCAGGTCCAGACAGATACG. Amino acid sequence: CASSWTSEQVQTDT. The entire CDR3 protein reads CASSWTSEQVQTDTQYF.

In its sample, this clone was seen many times. The CDR3 end lies 3 residues beyond the end of the read and is filled in from the germline J gene. The chain is built from TRBV12-3 or TRBV12-4 and TRBJ2-2, with 10 positions matching TRBD1. The CDR3 sequence is 14 residues long. The ends lost 8 bases at V and 4 bases at J; junction bases unmatched: 4. The covered CDR3 bases are TGTGCCAGCCGACGGACAGGGGGCACCGGGGAG. Its protein is CASRRTGGTGE. The whole CDR3 sequence is CASRRTGGTGELFF.

Concerning this clone: The observed sequence ends 3 residues before the CDR3 terminus, with the missing tail filled in from the germline J gene. The rearrangement uses TRBV18 and TRBJ1-2; no definite D call. Germline CDR1 reads KGHSH; CDR2 reads LQKENI. The CDR3 totals 15 residues. The CDR3 DNA, read in part, is TGTGCCAGCTCACGTACAGATACCTACCTCTACGAC. It specifies CASSRTDTYLYD. The whole CDR3 is CASSRTDTYLYDYTF.